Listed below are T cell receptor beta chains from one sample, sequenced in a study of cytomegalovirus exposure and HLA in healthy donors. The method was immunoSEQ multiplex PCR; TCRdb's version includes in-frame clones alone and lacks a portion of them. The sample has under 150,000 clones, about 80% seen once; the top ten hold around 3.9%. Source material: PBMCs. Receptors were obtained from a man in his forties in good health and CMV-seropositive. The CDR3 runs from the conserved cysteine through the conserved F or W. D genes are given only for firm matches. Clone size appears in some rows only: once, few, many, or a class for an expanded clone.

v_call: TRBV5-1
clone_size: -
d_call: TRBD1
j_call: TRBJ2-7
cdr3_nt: TGCGCCAGCAGCCTTACTCGATGGACAGGTATACGCTACGAGCAGTACTTC
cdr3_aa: CASSLTRWTGIRYEQYF

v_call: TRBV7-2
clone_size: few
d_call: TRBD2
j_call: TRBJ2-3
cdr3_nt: TGTGCCAGCAGTCCCCTCTCCGCGGGGGCAGATACGCAGTATTTT
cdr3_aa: CASSPLSAGADTQYF

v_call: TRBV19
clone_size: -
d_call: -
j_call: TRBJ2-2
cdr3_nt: TGTGCCAGTAGTCGGGCAGGGAAGACCGGGGAGCTGTTTTTT
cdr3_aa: CASSRAGKTGELFF

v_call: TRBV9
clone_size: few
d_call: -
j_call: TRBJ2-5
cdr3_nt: TGTGCCAGCAGCCCCCCGGGATCAAACGGAGAGACCCAGTACTTC
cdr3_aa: CASSPPGSNGETQYF

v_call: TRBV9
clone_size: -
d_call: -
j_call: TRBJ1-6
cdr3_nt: TGTGCCAGCAGCGTAGAACCAGGAGGTAATTCACCCCTCCACTTT
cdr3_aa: CASSVEPGGNSPLHF

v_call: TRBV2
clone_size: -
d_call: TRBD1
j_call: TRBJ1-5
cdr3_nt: TGTGCCAGCAGCCCAGGACAGGGGGGCCAGCCCCAGCATTTT
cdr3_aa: CASSPGQGGQPQHF

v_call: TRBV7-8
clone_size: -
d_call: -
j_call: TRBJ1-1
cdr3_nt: TGTGCCAGCAGCATTAGGGGGGGACAGAACACTGAAGCTTTCTTT
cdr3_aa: CASSIRGGQNTEAFF

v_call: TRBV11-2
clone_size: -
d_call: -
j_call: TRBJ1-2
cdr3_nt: TGTGCCAGCAGCAACACTGTTGGGGCTTGGGGTGGCTACACCTTC
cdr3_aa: CASSNTVGAWGGYTF

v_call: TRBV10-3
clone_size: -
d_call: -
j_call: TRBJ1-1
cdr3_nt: TGTGCCATCAGTGAAGCTAGGTGGAGCTGGGACACTGAAGCTTTCTTT
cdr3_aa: CAISEARWSWDTEAFF

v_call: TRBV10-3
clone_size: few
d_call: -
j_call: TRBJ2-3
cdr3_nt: TGTGCCATCAGTGAGTTCGTAGGAGGGACAGATACGCAGTATTTT
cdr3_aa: CAISEFVGGTDTQYF

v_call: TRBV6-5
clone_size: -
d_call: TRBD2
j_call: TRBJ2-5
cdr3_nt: TGTGCCAGCAGCCTTAGCGGGGTAAGGAAAGAGACCCAGTACTTC
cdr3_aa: CASSLSGVRKETQYF

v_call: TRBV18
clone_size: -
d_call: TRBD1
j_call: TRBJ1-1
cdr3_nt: TGTGCCAGCTCACCATTGACAGGGGATGGCACTGAAGCTTTCTTT
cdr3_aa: CASSPLTGDGTEAFF

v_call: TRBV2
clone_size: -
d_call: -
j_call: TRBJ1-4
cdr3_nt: TGTGCCAGCAGGTATAGGGGCCTTAATGAAAAACTGTTTTTT
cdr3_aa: CASRYRGLNEKLFF

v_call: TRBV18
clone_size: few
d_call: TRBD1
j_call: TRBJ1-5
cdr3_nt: TGTGCCAGCTCACTAGACAGGGCCAATCAGCCCCAGCATTTT
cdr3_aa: CASSLDRANQPQHF

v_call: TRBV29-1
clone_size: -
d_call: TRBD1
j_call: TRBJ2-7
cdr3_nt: TGCAGCGCCACCCGGGACAGGGTCGGAGAGCAGTACTTC
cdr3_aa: CSATRDRVGEQYF

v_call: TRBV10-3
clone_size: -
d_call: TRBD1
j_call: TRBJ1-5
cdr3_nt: TGTGCCATCAGCGACCTCGGAGGACAGGGTGGCAATCAGCCCCAGCATTTT
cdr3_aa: CAISDLGGQGGNQPQHF

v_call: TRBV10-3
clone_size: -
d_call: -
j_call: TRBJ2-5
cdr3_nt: TGTGCCATCAGTGCCCCCGGGGGATCGAAGACCCAGTACTTC
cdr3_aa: CAISAPGGSKTQYF

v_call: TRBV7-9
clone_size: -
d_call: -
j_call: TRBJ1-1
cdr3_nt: TGTTCCAGCAGCTCACAGGGCATGGGGACTGAAGCTTTCTTT
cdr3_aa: CSSSSQGMGTEAFF

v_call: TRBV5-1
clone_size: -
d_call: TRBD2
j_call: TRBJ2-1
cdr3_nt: TGCGCCAGCAGCTTGGCCCCGGGACTAGATTACAATGAGCAGTTCTTC
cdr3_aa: CASSLAPGLDYNEQFF

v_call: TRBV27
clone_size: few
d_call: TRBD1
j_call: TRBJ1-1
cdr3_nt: TGTGCCAGCTTAGGACAGGGAAACACTGAAGCTTTCTTT
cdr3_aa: CASLGQGNTEAFF

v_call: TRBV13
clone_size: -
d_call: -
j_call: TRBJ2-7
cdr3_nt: TGTGCCAGCAGCACGTACAGGGACAACGAGCAGTACTTC
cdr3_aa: CASSTYRDNEQYF

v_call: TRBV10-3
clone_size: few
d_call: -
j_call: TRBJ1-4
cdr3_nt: TGTGCCATCAGTGAGATAAGTAGTGAAAAACTGTTTTTT
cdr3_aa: CAISEISSEKLFF

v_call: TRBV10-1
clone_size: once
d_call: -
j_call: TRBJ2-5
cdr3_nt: TGCGCCAGCAGTGACCCCCCGGGAGAGACCCAGTACTTC
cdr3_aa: CASSDPPGETQYF

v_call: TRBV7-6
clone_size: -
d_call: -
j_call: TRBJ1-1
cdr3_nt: TGTGCCAGCAGCCGTATGGGCCCCGCGGGCACTGAAGCTTTCTTT
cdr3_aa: CASSRMGPAGTEAFF

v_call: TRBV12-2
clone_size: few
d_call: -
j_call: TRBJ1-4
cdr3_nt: TGTGCAAGTCGCTTACTTAGGCCGGGACAGGCGTCTAATGAAAAACTGTTTTTT
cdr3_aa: CASRLLRPGQASNEKLFF

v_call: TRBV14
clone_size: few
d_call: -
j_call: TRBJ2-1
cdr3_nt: TGTGCCAGCAGCCAGGCTCTTGGGCAGTTCTTC
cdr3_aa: CASSQALGQFF

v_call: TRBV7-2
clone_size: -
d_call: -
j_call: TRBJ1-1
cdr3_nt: TGTGCCAGCAGCATGAGACAGAGCAACACTGAAGCTTTCTTT
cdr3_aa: CASSMRQSNTEAFF

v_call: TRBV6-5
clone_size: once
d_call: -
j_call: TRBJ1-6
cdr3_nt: TGTGCCAGCAGTTACTCAGGGGGGGACTATAATTCACCCCTCCACTTT
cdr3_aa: CASSYSGGDYNSPLHF

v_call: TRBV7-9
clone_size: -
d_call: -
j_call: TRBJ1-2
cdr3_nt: TGTGCCAGCAGCCCGACTCCCCCCCGCGATGGCTACACCTTC
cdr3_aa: CASSPTPPRDGYTF

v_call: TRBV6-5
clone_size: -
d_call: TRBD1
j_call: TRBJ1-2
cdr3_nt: TGTGCCAGCAGTATTGGGACAGGTTATAACTATGGCTACACCTTC
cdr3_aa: CASSIGTGYNYGYTF

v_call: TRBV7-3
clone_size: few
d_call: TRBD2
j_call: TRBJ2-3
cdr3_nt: TGTGCCAGCAGCCGGGACTACCTTAGCACAGATACGCAGTATTTT
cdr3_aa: CASSRDYLSTDTQYF

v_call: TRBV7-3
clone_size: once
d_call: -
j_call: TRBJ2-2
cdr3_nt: TGTGCCAGCAGCCACCCAGGGCGGAACACCGGGGAGCTGTTTTTT
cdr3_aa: CASSHPGRNTGELFF

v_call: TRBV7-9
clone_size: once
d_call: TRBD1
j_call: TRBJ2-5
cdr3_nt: TGTGCCAGCAGCTTAGCTTGGACAGGGAAGGAGACCCAGTACTTC
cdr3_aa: CASSLAWTGKETQYF

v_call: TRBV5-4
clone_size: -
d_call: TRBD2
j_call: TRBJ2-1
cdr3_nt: TGTGCCAGCAGCTTGGGAGGGAGGGCCAACAATGAGCAGTTCTTC
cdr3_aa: CASSLGGRANNEQFF

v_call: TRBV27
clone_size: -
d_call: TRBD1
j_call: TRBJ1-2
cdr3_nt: TGTGCCAGCAGTTTATCCCCTGGGACAGGGATCTATGGCTACACCTTC
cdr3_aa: CASSLSPGTGIYGYTF

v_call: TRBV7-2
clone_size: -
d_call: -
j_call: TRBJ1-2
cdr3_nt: TGTGCCAGCAGCTTAGCGGGGATGACAGCCCGCTATGGCTACACCTTC
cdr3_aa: CASSLAGMTARYGYTF

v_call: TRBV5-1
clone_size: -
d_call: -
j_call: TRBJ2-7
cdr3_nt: TGCGCCAGCAGCTTGGTCCCACTTCACGAGCAGTACTTC
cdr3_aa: CASSLVPLHEQYF

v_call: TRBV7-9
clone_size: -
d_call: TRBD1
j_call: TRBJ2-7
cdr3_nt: TGTTCCAGCAGGCAGACGGAGGACAGGGCAGAATTCTACGAGCAGTACTTC
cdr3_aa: CSSRQTEDRAEFYEQYF

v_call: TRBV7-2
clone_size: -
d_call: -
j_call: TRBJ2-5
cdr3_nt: TGTGCCAGCAGCTTAGGGGATTGGGGGCGGCCGGAGACCCAGTACTTC
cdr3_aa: CASSLGDWGRPETQYF

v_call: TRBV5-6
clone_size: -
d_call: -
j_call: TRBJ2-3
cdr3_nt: TGTGCCAGCTCTTCCAGGGCCTTGCTCACAGATACGCAGTATTTT
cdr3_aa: CASSSRALLTDTQYF

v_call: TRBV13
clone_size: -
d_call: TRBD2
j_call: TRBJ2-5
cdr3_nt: TGTGCCAGCAGCTTAGGCGTCGGCGGGGGGATCCCGAGAGAGACCCAGTACTTC
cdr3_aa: CASSLGVGGGIPRETQYF

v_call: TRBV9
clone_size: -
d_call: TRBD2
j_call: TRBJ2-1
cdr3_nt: TGTGCCAGCAGCGCTGGGACTAGCGGAACCTACAATGAGCAGTTCTTC
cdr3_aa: CASSAGTSGTYNEQFF

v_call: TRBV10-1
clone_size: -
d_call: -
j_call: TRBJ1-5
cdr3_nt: TGCGCCAGCAGTGAGTCGAGGAAGGCGCGTAGCAATCAGCCCCAGCATTTT
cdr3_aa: CASSESRKARSNQPQHF

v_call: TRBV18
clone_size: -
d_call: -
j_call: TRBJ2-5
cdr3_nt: TGTGCCAGCTCACCCCCCGGGACTTTAAAGGAGACCCAGTACTTC
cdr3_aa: CASSPPGTLKETQYF